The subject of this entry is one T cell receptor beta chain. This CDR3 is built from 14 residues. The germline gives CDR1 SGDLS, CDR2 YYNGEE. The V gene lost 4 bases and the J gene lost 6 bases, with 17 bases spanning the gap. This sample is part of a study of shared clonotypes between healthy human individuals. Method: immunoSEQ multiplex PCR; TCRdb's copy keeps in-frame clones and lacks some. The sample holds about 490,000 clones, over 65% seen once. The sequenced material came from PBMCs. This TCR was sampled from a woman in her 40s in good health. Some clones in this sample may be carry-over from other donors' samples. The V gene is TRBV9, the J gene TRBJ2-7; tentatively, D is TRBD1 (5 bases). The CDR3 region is CASSPFPTVSEQYF. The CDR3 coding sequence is TGTGCCAGCAGCCCCTTTCCGACAGTCTCCGAGCAGTACTTC.